A selection of T cell receptor beta chains follows, all from one sample in a study of cytomegalovirus exposure and HLA in healthy donors. The data were produced by immunoSEQ multiplex PCR, yet TCRdb's version contains in-frame clones alone and is incomplete. The sample has 200,000 or so clones, over 60% seen once. The material sequenced was PBMCs. Source of these receptors: a man between 18 and 29 years old in good health and CMV-seronegative. Both conserved end residues are part of each CDR3. The D gene is left open where the match is weak. Size is stated for part of the rows, as once, few or many counts, or as a class when the clone is expanded.

cdr3_nt cdr3_aa clone_size j_call v_call d_call
TGTGCCAGCAGCACGAAATTAGCGGATTCCGAAAAACTGTTTTTT CASSTKLADSEKLFF NA TRBJ1-4 TRBV28 NA
TGTGCCAGCAGGGCCCCAGGGGAAGGAAACACCATATATTTT CASRAPGEGNTIYF NA TRBJ1-3 TRBV6-6 NA
TGTGCCAGCAGCCAATCAGGGCTCCCTAATGAAAAACTGTTTTTT CASSQSGLPNEKLFF few TRBJ1-4 TRBV14 NA
TGTGCCAGCAGTCCCCTAGGAGATACGCAGTATTTT CASSPLGDTQYF few TRBJ2-3 TRBV2 NA
TGTGCCAGCAGTTATGGCCCGAACACTGAAGCTTTCTTT CASSYGPNTEAFF NA TRBJ1-1 TRBV6-5 NA
TGTGCTAGTGGTTATGAGGGGGCCAGGTGGGAGCTGTTTTTT CASGYEGARWELFF NA TRBJ2-2 TRBV12-5 TRBD1
TGTGCCAGCAGCTGGGACAGGGGGTCCTACGAGCAGTACTTC CASSWDRGSYEQYF NA TRBJ2-7 TRBV5-4 TRBD1
TGTGCCAGCAGTTTATCCCGCGGGAGGGCGGGAGATACGCAGTATTTT CASSLSRGRAGDTQYF NA TRBJ2-3 TRBV28 TRBD2
TGTGCCAGCAGCTTAGTCCTACCCAATGAGCAGTTCTTC CASSLVLPNEQFF NA TRBJ2-1 TRBV7-8 NA
TGTGCCTGGAGTGCTCGGGGGGAGCAGTACTTC CAWSARGEQYF NA TRBJ2-7 TRBV30 NA
TGTGCCAGCAGTACCGGACTAGCGGGGGCCTACGAGCAGTACTTC CASSTGLAGAYEQYF NA TRBJ2-7 TRBV2 TRBD2
TGTGCCAGCAGCCACACCGCAGGGTGGACTGAAGCTTTCTTT CASSHTAGWTEAFF NA TRBJ1-1 TRBV6-5 NA
TGTGCCAGCAGCATAGGACAGGACACTGAAGCTTTCTTT CASSIGQDTEAFF few TRBJ1-1 TRBV7-2 TRBD1
TGCGCCAGCAGCACCCAGCCAGGGGGGGAGCAGTACTTC CASSTQPGGEQYF NA TRBJ2-7 TRBV5-1 NA
TGTGCCAGCAGCGTAGAGGGACAGGGTTTCCAAGAGACCCAGTACTTC CASSVEGQGFQETQYF NA TRBJ2-5 TRBV9 TRBD1
TGCGCCAGCAGCCAAGAGGGGCGGGGGGGAGAGACCCAGTACTTC CASSQEGRGGETQYF NA TRBJ2-5 TRBV4-3 TRBD2
TGTGCCAGCAGTGAACTAGCGGGGGGATTCAATGAGCAGTTCTTC CASSELAGGFNEQFF NA TRBJ2-1 TRBV2 TRBD2
TGTGCCAGCAGCTTCACAGCGGGGGGAAGTGCCTACAATGAGCAGTTCTTC CASSFTAGGSAYNEQFF NA TRBJ2-1 TRBV11-2 TRBD2
TGCGCCAGCAGCCAAGACTCGGGGGCTGAAGCTTTCTTT CASSQDSGAEAFF NA TRBJ1-1 TRBV4-3 NA
TGTGCCTGGAGTGTACTAAATGAGCAGTTCTTC CAWSVLNEQFF once TRBJ2-1 TRBV30 NA
TGTGCCCGGGACACCGGTGGGGTTGGGAAAGCTTTCTTT CARDTGGVGKAFF NA TRBJ1-1 TRBV30 NA
TGTGCCAGCAGTTATACCTACGACAGGGGATCACTGTTTTTT CASSYTYDRGSLFF NA TRBJ1-4 TRBV2 TRBD1
TGCGCCAGCTCTGCCGAATACGAGCAGTACTTC CASSAEYEQYF NA TRBJ2-7 TRBV5-1 NA
TGTGCCAGCAGGCAGAGCGGCCCCCATACGCAGTATTTT CASRQSGPHTQYF NA TRBJ2-3 TRBV25-1 NA
TGTGCCAGCAGACCCCGACAGGGAAAGGTCTATGGCTACACCTTC CASRPRQGKVYGYTF NA TRBJ1-2 TRBV7-9 TRBD1
TGCGCCAGCAGGTCGGGACACAAGAACACTGAAGCTTTCTTT CASRSGHKNTEAFF NA TRBJ1-1 TRBV5-1 NA
TGCGCCAGCAGCCAAATAAACAGGGGAGCGAACACCGGGGAGCTGTTTTTT CASSQINRGANTGELFF NA TRBJ2-2 TRBV4-3 TRBD1
TGTGCCAGCAGCCCGCGGGACGGGAACACTGAAGCTTTCTTT CASSPRDGNTEAFF NA TRBJ1-1 TRBV11-3 NA
TGTGCCTCTAAAAACAGGGGCCCAACTAACGAAAAACTGTTTTTT CASKNRGPTNEKLFF NA TRBJ1-4 TRBV19 TRBD1
TGTGCCAGCAGCCCGCAGGTCCAAATAGACGAGACCCAGTACTTC CASSPQVQIDETQYF NA TRBJ2-5 TRBV7-2 NA
TGTGCCAGCAATCCGCCGGGGTCTGAAGCTTTCTTT CASNPPGSEAFF once TRBJ1-1 TRBV28 NA
TGTGCCAGCAGCTCCAGGGCCGACAATCAGCCCCAGCATTTT CASSSRADNQPQHF NA TRBJ1-5 TRBV6-1 NA
TGTGCCAGCAGCTCCCCCGGGACAGGGAACAATGAGCAGTTCTTC CASSSPGTGNNEQFF NA TRBJ2-1 TRBV7-3 TRBD1
TGCGCCAGCAGCTTGGTACGGACCGGGACATCATGGAGCGATGAGCAGTTCTTC CASSLVRTGTSWSDEQFF NA TRBJ2-1 TRBV5-1 NA
TGTGCCAGCAGCTTAGTAACGGTGAACACTGAAGCTTTCTTT CASSLVTVNTEAFF medium-sized TRBJ1-1 TRBV5-6 NA
TGTGCCAGCAGCGGATCCCTTAGCGCCCTTACCCGAGAGACCCAGTACTTC CASSGSLSALTRETQYF NA TRBJ2-5 TRBV5-6 NA
TGTGCCAGCAGCGTCCCATCTTGGGCGGGAGGCCACAATGAGCAGTTCTTC CASSVPSWAGGHNEQFF NA TRBJ2-1 TRBV7-6 TRBD2
TGTGCCAGCTCCGAAGGACGGGGGGAACCCTACGAGCAGTACTTC CASSEGRGEPYEQYF NA TRBJ2-7 TRBV18 TRBD2
TGCGCCAGCAGCCAAGGAGGAAGAGACCCTACCTACGAGCAGTACTTC CASSQGGRDPTYEQYF NA TRBJ2-7 TRBV4-3 NA
TGCGCCAGCAGCTCGATCAATCAAGCGGGAGGGCGCTACAATGAGCAGTTCTTC CASSSINQAGGRYNEQFF few TRBJ2-1 TRBV5-1 TRBD2
TGTGCCAGCAGTTTACTTCAGGAGGGCACAGATACGCAGTATTTT CASSLLQEGTDTQYF NA TRBJ2-3 TRBV28 NA
TGCGCCAGCAGCCAAGATAGGGTGGGCAGCCCAGGGAAGTATTTT CASSQDRVGSPGKYF few TRBJ2-3 TRBV4-1 NA
TGTGCCAGCAGCTTAGGGGGCCTAGCGCAGCAAGAGACCCAGTACTTC CASSLGGLAQQETQYF NA TRBJ2-5 TRBV7-2 NA
TGTGCCAGCAGGCCCCCCGGGGGGCTGAACACCGGGGAGCTGTTTTTT CASRPPGGLNTGELFF NA TRBJ2-2 TRBV28 NA
TGTGCCTGGAGTGTACCCTACGCCACTAACTATGGCTACACCTTC CAWSVPYATNYGYTF NA TRBJ1-2 TRBV30 NA
TGTGCCAGCAGCTTGGGGGGTGGCTATGGCTACACCTTC CASSLGGGYGYTF NA TRBJ1-2 TRBV7-3 NA